This T cell receptor beta chain was retrieved from a study of shared clonotypes between healthy human individuals. Study-wide findings and caveats: Generally, naive subsets came out with larger estimated richness than memory subsets.

The CDR3 extends over 15 amino acids. CDR1 SGHRS and CDR2 YFSETQ come from the germline V gene. Trimming took off 5 bases at V and 3 bases at J, with 14 bases between the two ends. To note about this clone: The antigen is undetermined.

The assay ran at deep level. Here immunoSEQ multiplex PCR was the method, and the copy in TCRdb shows in-frame clones only, minus some. The data show 2 million to 2.5 million clones, with about nine tenths seen just once and approximately 0.41% held by the top ten. The TCR comes from a man aged 18 to 35 in good health. Some clones in this sample may be carry-over from other donors' samples. Material: naive CD4+ T cells from PBMCs. Subset denoted: CD45RA+ positively selected. The chain links TRBV5-1 to TRBJ2-2, with D tentatively TRBD1 or TRBD2 (5 bases each). CDR3 coding DNA: TGCGCCAGCAGTCGATACGGGGCAGACACCGGGGAGCTGTTTTTT. Amino acids: CASSRYGADTGELFF.